A selection of T cell receptor beta chains follows, all from one sample in a study of human thymus T cells. Clones were sequenced by immunoSEQ multiplex PCR, and TCRdb holds only the in-frame ones, with some missing. Altogether under 95,000 clones are present, 85% to 95% being singletons, with the ten largest covering around 0.034%. Sequencing was done on a sample of thymus tissue. The source of these receptors is a girl under three years old with a congenital heart defect but otherwise immunologically healthy. Both conserved end residues are part of each CDR3. The order of the fields is J gene, clone size, D gene, V gene, CDR3 DNA, CDR3 protein. The D gene is left open where the match is weak. Size is omitted from some rows. Given values are once, few, many or a class for expanded clones.

J gene: TRBJ2-3
clone size: .
D gene: TRBD2
V gene: TRBV27
CDR3 DNA: TGTGCCAGCAGTTTAAGTTTAGCTACTAGCGGGAGGGCTAGCACAGATACGCAGTATTTT
CDR3 protein: CASSLSLATSGRASTDTQYF

J gene: TRBJ2-7
clone size: once
D gene: .
V gene: TRBV11-2
CDR3 DNA: TGTGCCAGCAGCCAGATCGGTGCGACCTACGAGCAGTACTTC
CDR3 protein: CASSQIGATYEQYF

J gene: TRBJ2-3
clone size: .
D gene: .
V gene: TRBV27
CDR3 DNA: TGTGCCGCGGGTCGACTCACAGATACGCAGTATTTT
CDR3 protein: CAAGRLTDTQYF

J gene: TRBJ2-7
clone size: .
D gene: TRBD2
V gene: TRBV28
CDR3 DNA: TGTGCCAGCAGTTCAACCCGGGACTACCCCCTGTGCGAGCAGTACTTC
CDR3 protein: CASSSTRDYPLCEQYF

J gene: TRBJ2-1
clone size: .
D gene: TRBD2
V gene: TRBV5-6
CDR3 DNA: TGTGCCAGCAGCTTGGTAGGGACTAGCGGCTACAATGAGCAGTTCTTC
CDR3 protein: CASSLVGTSGYNEQFF

J gene: TRBJ2-7
clone size: .
D gene: .
V gene: TRBV29-1
CDR3 DNA: TGCAGCGTACCCAGGGCCCACGAGCAGTACTTC
CDR3 protein: CSVPRAHEQYF

J gene: TRBJ1-4
clone size: .
D gene: .
V gene: TRBV18
CDR3 DNA: TGTGCCAGCTCTGGACTGGCGCGAGCAACTAATGAAAAACTGTTTTTT
CDR3 protein: CASSGLARATNEKLFF

J gene: TRBJ2-3
clone size: .
D gene: .
V gene: TRBV5-1
CDR3 DNA: TGCGCCAGCAGCTCCCACAGGGATACGCAGTATTTT
CDR3 protein: CASSSHRDTQYF

J gene: TRBJ2-1
clone size: .
D gene: TRBD2
V gene: TRBV29-1
CDR3 DNA: TGCAGCGCCCGTGGCGGACTAGGCCATGAGCAGTTCTTC
CDR3 protein: CSARGGLGHEQFF

J gene: TRBJ1-2
clone size: .
D gene: .
V gene: TRBV18
CDR3 DNA: TGTGCCAGCTCACCAGTCTCCCTCTATGGCTACACCTTC
CDR3 protein: CASSPVSLYGYTF

J gene: TRBJ1-5
clone size: .
D gene: TRBD1
V gene: TRBV5-8
CDR3 DNA: TGTGCCAGCAGCCCACCCGACAGGGGGCTCGGCAATCAGCCCCAGCATTTT
CDR3 protein: CASSPPDRGLGNQPQHF

J gene: TRBJ2-7
clone size: .
D gene: TRBD1
V gene: TRBV5-8
CDR3 DNA: TGTGCCAGCAGCCCCGAGGGGGCTTCCTACGAGCAGTACTTC
CDR3 protein: CASSPEGASYEQYF

J gene: TRBJ1-4
clone size: .
D gene: .
V gene: TRBV29-1
CDR3 DNA: TGCAGCGTTGCCCTCGGAGGGAAGCGGTGTGGTGAAAAACTGTTTTTT
CDR3 protein: CSVALGGKRCGEKLFF

J gene: TRBJ2-7
clone size: .
D gene: TRBD2
V gene: TRBV5-4
CDR3 DNA: TGTGCCAGCAGCCAGCGGGATTACTACGAGCAGTACTTC
CDR3 protein: CASSQRDYYEQYF

J gene: TRBJ2-3
clone size: .
D gene: .
V gene: TRBV29-1
CDR3 DNA: TGCAGCGTGGGACATCTAGGGCCAGATACGCAGTATTTT
CDR3 protein: CSVGHLGPDTQYF

J gene: TRBJ2-7
clone size: .
D gene: TRBD1
V gene: TRBV27
CDR3 DNA: TGTGCCAGCAGCAGATTCGGACAGGGCCACGAGCAGTACTTC
CDR3 protein: CASSRFGQGHEQYF

J gene: TRBJ2-4
clone size: .
D gene: .
V gene: TRBV7-2
CDR3 DNA: TGTGCCAGCAGCTTGGGCTACCGGGCCAAAAACATTCAGTACTTC
CDR3 protein: CASSLGYRAKNIQYF

J gene: TRBJ1-5
clone size: .
D gene: .
V gene: TRBV6-5
CDR3 DNA: TGTGCCAGCAGCACTAACAGCAATCAGCCCCAGCATTTT
CDR3 protein: CASSTNSNQPQHF

J gene: TRBJ2-3
clone size: .
D gene: TRBD2
V gene: TRBV28
CDR3 DNA: TGTGCCAGCAGTTTGGGGACTAGCGGTCCAGATACGCAGTATTTT
CDR3 protein: CASSLGTSGPDTQYF

J gene: TRBJ2-3
clone size: .
D gene: TRBD2
V gene: TRBV9
CDR3 DNA: TGTGCCAGCAGCCCGGGGACTAGCGGGAAGGGCGGCACAGATACGCAGTATTTT
CDR3 protein: CASSPGTSGKGGTDTQYF

J gene: TRBJ2-7
clone size: .
D gene: .
V gene: TRBV5-5
CDR3 DNA: TGTGCCAGCAGCGCCGTAACAGGGAACGAGCAGTACTTC
CDR3 protein: CASSAVTGNEQYF

J gene: TRBJ2-5
clone size: .
D gene: .
V gene: TRBV19
CDR3 DNA: TGTGCCAGTAGTCCCGGGACATCAGGCGGGAGAGGGGCGGGTGAGACCCAGTACTTC
CDR3 protein: CASSPGTSGGRGAGETQYF

J gene: TRBJ1-2
clone size: .
D gene: .
V gene: TRBV5-4
CDR3 DNA: TGTGCCAGCAGCCCAGAGAAGGGATTTTTGGCCCATGGCTACACCTTC
CDR3 protein: CASSPEKGFLAHGYTF

J gene: TRBJ2-7
clone size: once
D gene: TRBD1
V gene: TRBV5-1
CDR3 DNA: TGCGCCAGCAGCGGGGGACAGGGGTTAAACTACGAGCAGTACTTC
CDR3 protein: CASSGGQGLNYEQYF

J gene: TRBJ2-1
clone size: .
D gene: .
V gene: TRBV5-1
CDR3 DNA: TGCGCCAGCAGCTTCCGATTTCTGGGCGGAAGCTCCTACAATGAGCAGTTCTTC
CDR3 protein: CASSFRFLGGSSYNEQFF

J gene: TRBJ1-5
clone size: few
D gene: .
V gene: TRBV6-1
CDR3 DNA: TGTGCCAGCAGTGTTGGAGGGAATCAGCCCCAGCATTTT
CDR3 protein: CASSVGGNQPQHF

J gene: TRBJ2-7
clone size: .
D gene: .
V gene: TRBV14
CDR3 DNA: TGTGCCAGCAGCCAGGCGGGACTGAGGGGCGAGCAGTACTTC
CDR3 protein: CASSQAGLRGEQYF

J gene: TRBJ1-3
clone size: .
D gene: TRBD1
V gene: TRBV27
CDR3 DNA: TGTGCCAGCAGTCCCTGGGGACAGGGAGAAGGAAACACCATATATTTT
CDR3 protein: CASSPWGQGEGNTIYF

J gene: TRBJ2-3
clone size: .
D gene: TRBD2
V gene: TRBV19
CDR3 DNA: TGTGCCAGTAGTATAGGGCGGGAGGACACAGATACGCAGTATTTT
CDR3 protein: CASSIGREDTDTQYF

J gene: TRBJ2-7
clone size: .
D gene: .
V gene: TRBV21-1
CDR3 DNA: TGTGGACGCTCCTACGAGCAGTACTTC
CDR3 protein: CGRSYEQYF

J gene: TRBJ2-3
clone size: .
D gene: TRBD1
V gene: TRBV19
CDR3 DNA: TGTGCCAGTAGTTCGGGGACAGTGGATACGGGTACGCAGTATTTT
CDR3 protein: CASSSGTVDTGTQYF

J gene: TRBJ1-4
clone size: .
D gene: .
V gene: TRBV6-6
CDR3 DNA: TGTGCCAGCAGTTGCACGGGTTCAACTAATGAAAAACTGTTTTTT
CDR3 protein: CASSCTGSTNEKLFF

J gene: TRBJ1-5
clone size: once
D gene: TRBD1
V gene: TRBV6-1
CDR3 DNA: TGTGCCAGCAGTCGAACGACAGGGGATCAGCCCCAGCATTTT
CDR3 protein: CASSRTTGDQPQHF

J gene: TRBJ1-5
clone size: .
D gene: .
V gene: TRBV4-1
CDR3 DNA: TGCGCCAGCAGCCAGGGGGGGCAGGTGACTTGGAGCAGTCAGCCCCAGCATTTT
CDR3 protein: CASSQGGQVTWSSQPQHF

J gene: TRBJ2-7
clone size: once
D gene: .
V gene: TRBV6-1
CDR3 DNA: TGTGCCAGCAGTCCAGCGGAATACGAGCAGTACTTC
CDR3 protein: CASSPAEYEQYF

J gene: TRBJ2-1
clone size: once
D gene: .
V gene: TRBV30
CDR3 DNA: TGTGCCTGGAGTGAAAGCTCAAGCAATGAGCAGTTCTTC
CDR3 protein: CAWSESSSNEQFF

J gene: TRBJ1-2
clone size: .
D gene: .
V gene: TRBV29-1
CDR3 DNA: TGCAGCGTTGAAGTGGGGTTAGGGCACTATGGCTACACCTTC
CDR3 protein: CSVEVGLGHYGYTF

J gene: TRBJ2-7
clone size: .
D gene: .
V gene: TRBV7-9
CDR3 DNA: TGTGCCAGCAGCTTATTTGGGGCGCAGGGTCGTTACGAGCAGTACTTC
CDR3 protein: CASSLFGAQGRYEQYF

J gene: TRBJ2-5
clone size: .
D gene: TRBD1
V gene: TRBV29-1
CDR3 DNA: TGCAGCATGAATTCCGGGACAGGGTGGGAGACCCAGTACTTC
CDR3 protein: CSMNSGTGWETQYF

J gene: TRBJ2-1
clone size: .
D gene: TRBD2
V gene: TRBV27
CDR3 DNA: TGTGCCAGCAGCCCTCCCGAAGGAAGGCTAGCGGGAGGGGATGAGCAGTTCTTC
CDR3 protein: CASSPPEGRLAGGDEQFF

J gene: TRBJ1-5
clone size: .
D gene: .
V gene: TRBV19
CDR3 DNA: TGTGCCACCGATCGCGGGGTGTGGGGCAATCAGCCCCAGCATTTT
CDR3 protein: CATDRGVWGNQPQHF

J gene: TRBJ1-2
clone size: .
D gene: .
V gene: TRBV5-3
CDR3 DNA: TGTGCCAGAAGCTTTCTTGGGTCCTATGGCTACACCTTC
CDR3 protein: CARSFLGSYGYTF

J gene: TRBJ2-1
clone size: .
D gene: .
V gene: TRBV5-4
CDR3 DNA: TGTGCCAGCAGCCAGGGAAAATACAATGAGCAGTTCTTC
CDR3 protein: CASSQGKYNEQFF

J gene: TRBJ1-1
clone size: .
D gene: .
V gene: TRBV6-1
CDR3 DNA: TGTGCCAGCAGGGGGGGACGGGGAGCTGAAGCTTTCTTT
CDR3 protein: CASRGGRGAEAFF

J gene: TRBJ1-1
clone size: .
D gene: .
V gene: TRBV11-3
CDR3 DNA: TGTGCCAGCAGCTGGGACTCTCAAACGACAGCTTTCTTT
CDR3 protein: CASSWDSQTTAFF

J gene: TRBJ2-4
clone size: .
D gene: .
V gene: TRBV19
CDR3 DNA: TGTGCCAGTAGTGGGGGTCTAGCCAAAAACATTCAGTACTTC
CDR3 protein: CASSGGLAKNIQYF

J gene: TRBJ1-2
clone size: .
D gene: .
V gene: TRBV9
CDR3 DNA: TGTGCCAGCAGCGCCCCCGGGCGACAGGCACCCTACCCATCCTATGGCTACACCTTC
CDR3 protein: CASSAPGRQAPYPSYGYTF

J gene: TRBJ2-7
clone size: .
D gene: TRBD2
V gene: TRBV19
CDR3 DNA: TGTGCCAGTAGTATAGGCAGGGGGAGAAGTCTAGCGGGAGCAGCCTACGAGCAGTACTTC
CDR3 protein: CASSIGRGRSLAGAAYEQYF

J gene: TRBJ2-5
clone size: .
D gene: TRBD2
V gene: TRBV7-4
CDR3 DNA: TGTGCCAGCAGCTCCGAAAGCGGGACTAGCGGTGAGACCCAGTACTTC
CDR3 protein: CASSSESGTSGETQYF

J gene: TRBJ2-3
clone size: .
D gene: .
V gene: TRBV5-1
CDR3 DNA: TGCGCCAGCAGCTTGGATATAGCTAGCACAGATACGCAGTATTTT
CDR3 protein: CASSLDIASTDTQYF

J gene: TRBJ2-7
clone size: .
D gene: .
V gene: TRBV14
CDR3 DNA: TGTGCCAGCAGCCAAGATTCGGGGTACGCGCAGTACTTC
CDR3 protein: CASSQDSGYAQYF

J gene: TRBJ2-7
clone size: .
D gene: .
V gene: TRBV15
CDR3 DNA: TGTGCCACCAGCAGAGATACCGGAGCTTGCGAGCAGTACTTC
CDR3 protein: CATSRDTGACEQYF

J gene: TRBJ1-5
clone size: .
D gene: .
V gene: TRBV27
CDR3 DNA: TGTGCCAGCAGTACCTTGGCCCCCACAGGGTGGGGCAATCAGCCCCAGCATTTT
CDR3 protein: CASSTLAPTGWGNQPQHF

J gene: TRBJ1-1
clone size: .
D gene: .
V gene: TRBV5-5
CDR3 DNA: TGTGCCAGCAGCTTGGTCTTTTGGGCCGGGGGGAACACTGAAGCTTTCTTT
CDR3 protein: CASSLVFWAGGNTEAFF

J gene: TRBJ2-7
clone size: .
D gene: TRBD2
V gene: TRBV4-3
CDR3 DNA: TGCGCCAGCAGCCTAGCGGGGTCGGCGGGAGGAGAGCAGTACTTC
CDR3 protein: CASSLAGSAGGEQYF

J gene: TRBJ2-1
clone size: .
D gene: TRBD1
V gene: TRBV4-2
CDR3 DNA: TGTGCCAGCCAGGGGGACAGGGTCCCTAAGCAGTTCTTC
CDR3 protein: CASQGDRVPKQFF

J gene: TRBJ2-1
clone size: .
D gene: TRBD2
V gene: TRBV27
CDR3 DNA: TGTGCCAGCAGTCCCCGGGGCCTAGCGGGACCCGTCTACAATGAGCAGTTCTTC
CDR3 protein: CASSPRGLAGPVYNEQFF

J gene: TRBJ1-6
clone size: .
D gene: .
V gene: TRBV6-1
CDR3 DNA: TGTGCCAGCGGGACCCAGCGCTATAATTCACCCCTCCACTTT
CDR3 protein: CASGTQRYNSPLHF

J gene: TRBJ1-4
clone size: .
D gene: TRBD1
V gene: TRBV6-1
CDR3 DNA: TGTGCCAGCAGTGGACATTTTACAGGGGAAGGGGATGAAAAACTGTTTTTT
CDR3 protein: CASSGHFTGEGDEKLFF